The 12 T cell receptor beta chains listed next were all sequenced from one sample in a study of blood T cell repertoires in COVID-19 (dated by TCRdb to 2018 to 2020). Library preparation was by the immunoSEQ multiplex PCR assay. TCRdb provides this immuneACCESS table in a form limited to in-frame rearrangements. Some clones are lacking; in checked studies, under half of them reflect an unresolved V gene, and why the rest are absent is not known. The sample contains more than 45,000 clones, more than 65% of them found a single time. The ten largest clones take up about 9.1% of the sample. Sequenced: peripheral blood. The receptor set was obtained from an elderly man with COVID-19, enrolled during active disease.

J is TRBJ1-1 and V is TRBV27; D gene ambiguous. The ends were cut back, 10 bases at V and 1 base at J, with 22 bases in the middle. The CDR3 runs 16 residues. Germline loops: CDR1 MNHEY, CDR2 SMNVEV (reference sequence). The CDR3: CATSPNGNARNTEAFF. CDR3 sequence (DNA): TGTGCCACCTCACCCAACGGGAATGCACGGAACACTGAAGCTTTCTTT.

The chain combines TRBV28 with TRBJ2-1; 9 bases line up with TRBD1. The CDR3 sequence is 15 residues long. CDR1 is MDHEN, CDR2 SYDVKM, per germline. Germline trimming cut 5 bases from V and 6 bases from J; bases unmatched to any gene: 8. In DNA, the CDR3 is TGTGCCAGCAGTCTACAGACAGGGGGGAGCAATGAGCAGTTCTTC. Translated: CASSLQTGGSNEQFF.

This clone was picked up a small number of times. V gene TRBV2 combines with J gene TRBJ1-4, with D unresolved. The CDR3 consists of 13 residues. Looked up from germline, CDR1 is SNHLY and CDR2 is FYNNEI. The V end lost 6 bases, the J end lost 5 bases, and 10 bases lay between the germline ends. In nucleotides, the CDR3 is TGTGCCAGCAGGAGAGGGCAGAATGAAAAACTGTTTTTT. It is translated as CASRRGQNEKLFF.

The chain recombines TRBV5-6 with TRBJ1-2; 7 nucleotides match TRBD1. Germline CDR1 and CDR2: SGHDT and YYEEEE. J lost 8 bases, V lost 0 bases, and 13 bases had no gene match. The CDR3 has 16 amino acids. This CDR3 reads CASSLGLRGEKGGYTF. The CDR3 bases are TGTGCCAGCAGCTTGGGCCTCAGGGGGGAGAAAGGAGGCTACACCTTC.

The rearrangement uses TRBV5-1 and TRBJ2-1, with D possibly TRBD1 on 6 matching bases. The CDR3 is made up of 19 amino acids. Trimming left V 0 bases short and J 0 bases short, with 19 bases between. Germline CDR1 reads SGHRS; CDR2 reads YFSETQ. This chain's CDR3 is CASSLVATGRPSSYNEQFF. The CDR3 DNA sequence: TGCGCCAGCAGCTTGGTAGCGACAGGCCGCCCGAGCTCCTACAATGAGCAGTTCTTC.

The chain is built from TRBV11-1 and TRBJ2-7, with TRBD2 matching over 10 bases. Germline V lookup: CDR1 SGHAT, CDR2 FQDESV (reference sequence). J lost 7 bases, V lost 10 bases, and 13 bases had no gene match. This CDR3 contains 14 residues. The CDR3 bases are TGTGCCACCGTCGACCGGGCTAGCGGGGGAGAGCAGTACTTC. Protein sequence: CATVDRASGGEQYF.

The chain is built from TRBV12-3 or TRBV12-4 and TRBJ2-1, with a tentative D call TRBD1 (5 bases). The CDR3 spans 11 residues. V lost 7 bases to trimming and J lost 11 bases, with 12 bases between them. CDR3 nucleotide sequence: TGTGCCAGCACTCGTCAGGGTCAGCAGTTCTTC. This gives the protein CASTRQGQQFF.

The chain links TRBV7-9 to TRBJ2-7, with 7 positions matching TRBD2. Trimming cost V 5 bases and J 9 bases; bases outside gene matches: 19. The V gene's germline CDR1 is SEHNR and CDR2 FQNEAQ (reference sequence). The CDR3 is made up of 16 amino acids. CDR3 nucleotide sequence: TGTGCCAGCAGCCTGGGGGGGAACGCGGGCAAATCGGGGCAGTACTTC. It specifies CASSLGGNAGKSGQYF.

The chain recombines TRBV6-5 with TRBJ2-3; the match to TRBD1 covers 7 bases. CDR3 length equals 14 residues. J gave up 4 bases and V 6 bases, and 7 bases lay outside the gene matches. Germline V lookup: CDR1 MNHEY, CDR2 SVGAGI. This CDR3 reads CASRPGQVADTQYF. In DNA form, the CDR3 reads TGTGCCAGCAGACCAGGACAGGTAGCAGATACGCAGTATTTT.

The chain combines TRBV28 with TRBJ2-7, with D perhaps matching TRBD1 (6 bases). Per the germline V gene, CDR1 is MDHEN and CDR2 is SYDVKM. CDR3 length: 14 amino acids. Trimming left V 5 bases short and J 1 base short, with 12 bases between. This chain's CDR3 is CASSTRQDSYEQYF. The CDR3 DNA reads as TGTGCCAGCAGTACCCGACAGGATTCCTACGAGCAGTACTTC. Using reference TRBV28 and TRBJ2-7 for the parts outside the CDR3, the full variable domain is DVKVTQSSRYLVKRTGEKVFLECVQDMDHENMFWYRQDPGLGLRLIYFSYDVKMKEKGDIPEGYSVSREKKERFSLILESASTNQTSMYLCASSTRQDSYEQYFGPGTRLTVT.

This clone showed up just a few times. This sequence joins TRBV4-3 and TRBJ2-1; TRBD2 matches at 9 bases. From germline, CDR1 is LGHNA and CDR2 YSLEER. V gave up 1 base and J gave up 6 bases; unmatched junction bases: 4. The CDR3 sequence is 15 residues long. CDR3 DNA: TGCGCCAGCAGCCAAGCCCCAGCGGGGGGCAATGAGCAGTTCTTC. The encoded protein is CASSQAPAGGNEQFF.

The DNA for the CDR3 is TGTGCCAGCAGCGACAGAGGTGAGCAGTTCTTC. Translation: CASSDRGEQFF. The chain links TRBV7-9 to TRBJ2-1; the D gene is possibly TRBD1 (5 bases). V lost 5 bases to trimming and J lost 9 bases, with 8 bases between them. This CDR3 region has 11 residues. Germline V gives CDR1 SEHNR, CDR2 FQNEAQ (reference sequence).